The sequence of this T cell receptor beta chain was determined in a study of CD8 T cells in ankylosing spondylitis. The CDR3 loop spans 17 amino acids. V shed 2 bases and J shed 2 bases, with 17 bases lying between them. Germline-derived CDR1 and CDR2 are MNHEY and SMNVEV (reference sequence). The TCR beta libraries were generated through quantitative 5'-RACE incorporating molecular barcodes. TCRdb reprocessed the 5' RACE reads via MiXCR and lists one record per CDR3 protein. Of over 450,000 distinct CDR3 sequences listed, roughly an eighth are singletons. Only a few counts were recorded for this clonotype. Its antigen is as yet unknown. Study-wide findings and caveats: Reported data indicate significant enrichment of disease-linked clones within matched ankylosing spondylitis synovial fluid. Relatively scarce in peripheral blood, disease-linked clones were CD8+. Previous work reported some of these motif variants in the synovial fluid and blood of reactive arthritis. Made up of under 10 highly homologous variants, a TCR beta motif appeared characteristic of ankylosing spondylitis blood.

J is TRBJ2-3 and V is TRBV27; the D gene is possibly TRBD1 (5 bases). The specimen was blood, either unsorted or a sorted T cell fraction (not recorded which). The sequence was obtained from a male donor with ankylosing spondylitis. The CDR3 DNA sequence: TGTGCCAGCAGTTTAGTTGGAGTGGGGCCCCACACAGATACGCAGTATTTT. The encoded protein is CASSLVGVGPHTDTQYF.